Presented here are 28 T cell receptor beta chains from one specimen sequenced in a study of shared clonotypes between healthy human individuals. The naive CD8 fraction comprised CD45RO-negative cells positively selected for CCR7 and excluded terminally differentiated effector memory CD45RA+ cells. Here immunoSEQ multiplex PCR was the method, and the copy in TCRdb shows in-frame clones only, minus some. Found here are around 1.9 million clones, 90% to 95% of them singletons; the top ten hold over 1.5%. The sequenced sample was naive CD8+ T cells from PBMCs. The source of these receptors is a man between 18 and 29 years old in good health. Some clones in this sample may be carry-over from other donors' samples.

This sequence joins TRBV10-3 and TRBJ1-1, with D possibly matching TRBD1 (5 bases). The CDR3 spans 15 residues. Germline values: CDR1 ENHRY, CDR2 SYGVKD. V was clipped by 10 bases and J by 0 bases, with 18 bases between them. The DNA for the CDR3 is TGTGCCAGCGCTGAGGCTTGGGGCGTGAACACTGAAGCTTTCTTT. It is translated as CASAEAWGVNTEAFF.

V and J are TRBV7-6 and TRBJ2-7, with 8 positions matching TRBD1. The CDR3 totals 13 residues. After removal of 6 bases from V and 6 bases from J, the junction contained 7 bases not matched to a gene. Germline V gene data show CDR1 as SGHVS and CDR2 as FNYEAQ. The CDR3 spells CASREDRAGEQYF. Written as DNA, the CDR3 is TGTGCCAGCAGAGAGGACAGGGCGGGCGAGCAGTACTTC.

The rearrangement joins TRBV7-2 to TRBJ2-7; 8 bases agree with TRBD2. Germline V gene lookup returns CDR1 SGHTA and CDR2 FQGNSA. There are 16 residues in the CDR3. After removal of 5 bases from V and 2 bases from J, the junction contained 11 bases not matched to a gene. The CDR3 DNA reads as TGTGCCAGCAGCCTAATAACGGGGGGGCGGCCCTACGAGCAGTACTTC. It specifies CASSLITGGRPYEQYF.

V is TRBV9 and J is TRBJ2-3, with D perhaps TRBD2 (6 bases). CDR1 and CDR2 from the germline V gene are SGDLS and YYNGEE. The CDR3 contains 16 residues. V dropped 4 bases and J dropped 3 bases, with 18 bases sitting between them. DNA of the CDR3: TGTGCCAGCAGCCCGGGAACAGATCGGGGGACAGATACGCAGTATTTT. It specifies CASSPGTDRGTDTQYF.

The genes are TRBV28 and TRBJ2-7, with D unresolved. V lost 1 base and J 0 bases, leaving 4 bases between the germline ends. This CDR3 spans 13 amino acids. Germline CDR1 reads MDHEN; CDR2 reads SYDVKM. CDR3 coding DNA: TGTGCCAGCAGTTTATACAGCTCCTACGAGCAGTACTTC. Its protein product is CASSLYSSYEQYF.

DNA for the CDR3: TGTGCCAGCAGCTACTGGGGGACAGCACAGGGCAATGAGCAGTTCTTC. This codes for CASSYWGTAQGNEQFF. This chain uses TRBV7-3 with TRBJ2-1, with TRBD1 matching over 7 bases. The CDR3 has 16 amino acids. Losses at the gene ends were 4 bases for V and 6 bases for J; bases not matched to a gene: 12. The germline V gene has CDR1 SGHTA and CDR2 FQGTGA.

In this sample, this clone turned up once. The chain joins TRBV7-9 to TRBJ1-3, with TRBD1 matching over 8 bases. Looked up from germline, CDR1 is SEHNR and CDR2 is FQNEAQ (reference sequence). The CDR3 runs 17 residues. V shed 1 base, J shed 7 bases, and the junction held 12 bases outside the gene matches. The CDR3 spells CASSLVGDRGSRNTIYF. The DNA for the CDR3 is TGTGCCAGCAGCTTAGTGGGTGACAGGGGTTCGAGGAACACCATATATTTT.

A word on this clone: Other DNA sequences of this sample code for an identical CDR3. CDR3 nucleotides: TGTGCCAGCAGCTTACGGCTAGGGGCCTACAATGAGCAGTTCTTC. Encoded protein: CASSLRLGAYNEQFF. The chain joins TRBV7-9 to TRBJ2-1, with a possible D match to TRBD1 (5 bases). Germline assignment: CDR1 SEHNR and CDR2 FQNEAQ (reference sequence). This CDR3 has 15 amino acids. V shed 2 bases and J shed 2 bases, with 10 bases lying between them. The complete variable domain, with remaining parts taken from reference TRBV7-9 and TRBJ2-1, reads DTGVSQNPRHKITKRGQNVTFRCDPISEHNRLYWYRQTLGQGPEFLTYFQNEAQLEKSRLLSDRFSAERPKGSFSTLEIQRTEQGDSAMYLCASSLRLGAYNEQFFGPGTRLTVL.

The gene calls are TRBV28 and TRBJ2-7; perhaps TRBD2 as D (7 bases). The CDR3 consists of 17 residues. Trimming left V 0 bases short and J 5 bases short, with 20 bases between. Germline assignment: CDR1 MDHEN and CDR2 SYDVKM. For the CDR3, the DNA is TGTGCCAGCAGTTTATGGGGGAGGGGGGAAGCAACCCACGAGCAGTACTTC. It specifies CASSLWGRGEATHEQYF.

The CDR3 protein is CASSGGRTSGSGSYEQYF. The CDR3, as DNA: TGTGCCAGCAGTGGCGGTCGGACTAGCGGGAGTGGGTCCTACGAGCAGTACTTC. This chain uses TRBV6-4 with TRBJ2-7; 13 bases map to TRBD2. Losses at the gene ends were 4 bases for V and 1 base for J; bases not matched to a gene: 10. Per the germline V gene, CDR1 is MRHNA and CDR2 is SNTAGT. The CDR3 is 18 residues long.

The genes are TRBV7-9 and TRBJ2-7; D is ambiguous. Germline CDR1 SEHNR, CDR2 FQNEAQ (reference sequence). The CDR3 length is 13 residues. V dropped 5 bases and J dropped 3 bases, with 11 bases sitting between them. The CDR3 loop is CASSPLPGYEQYF. The CDR3 coding sequence is TGTGCCAGCAGCCCCCTGCCGGGCTACGAGCAGTACTTC.

In this sample, this clone turned up a few times. The V gene is TRBV13, the J gene TRBJ1-1, with 7 bases lining up with TRBD1. Looked up from germline, CDR1 is PRHDT and CDR2 is FYEKMQ (reference sequence). Trimming cost V 4 bases and J 1 base; bases outside gene matches: 0. CDR3 size: 13 residues. The CDR3 DNA is TGTGCCAGCAGCTCAGGGGGGAACACTGAAGCTTTCTTT. Translated: CASSSGGNTEAFF.

The chain uses TRBV27 and TRBJ2-1; no definite D call. CDR1 is MNHEY, CDR2 SMNVEV, per germline (reference sequence). The CDR3 length is 16 residues. Trimming stripped 3 bases from V and 3 bases from J, with 15 bases between. The CDR3 is CASSFSAPEVYNEQFF. The CDR3, as DNA: TGTGCCAGCAGTTTCTCGGCCCCCGAGGTCTACAATGAGCAGTTCTTC.

The chain recombines TRBV10-2 with TRBJ1-5, with a possible D match to TRBD1 (5 bases). Germline V gives CDR1 WSHSY, CDR2 SAAADI. This CDR3 comprises 15 residues. V dropped 3 bases and J dropped 0 bases, with 9 bases sitting between them. CDR3: CASSDNRRSNQPQHF. CDR3 nucleotides: TGCGCCAGCAGTGATAACAGGCGTAGCAATCAGCCCCAGCATTTT.

This chain uses TRBV23-1 with TRBJ1-2; tentative D call: TRBD1 (5 bases). TRBV23-1 is treated as an ORF (open reading frame) with a function not yet certain. This CDR3 spans 13 amino acids. Trimming stripped 0 bases from V and 12 bases from J, with 14 bases between. CDR3 amino acids: CASSQSKDKGNTF. The CDR3 DNA follows: TGCGCCAGCAGTCAATCGAAAGATAAGGGGAACACCTTC.

The chain couples TRBV7-9 to TRBJ1-1, with D possibly matching TRBD1 (5 bases). The CDR3 sequence is 19 residues long. Trimming removed 5 bases at V and 4 bases at J, with 29 bases between. Germline CDR1 reads SEHNR; CDR2 reads FQNEAQ (reference sequence). The CDR3 protein is CASSPEKGQGLREGTEAFF. The DNA for the CDR3 is TGTGCCAGCAGCCCCGAAAAGGGCCAGGGACTCCGGGAGGGCACTGAAGCTTTCTTT.

This chain connects TRBV11-2 to TRBJ1-2; no clear D. Germline V lookup: CDR1 SGHAT, CDR2 FQNNGV. The CDR3 runs to 11 residues. V lost 4 bases and J 9 bases, leaving 9 bases between the germline ends. CDR3 sequence (DNA): TGTGCCAGCAGCTCTCTCGTACGCTACACCTTC. Translating gives CASSSLVRYTF.

The chain employs TRBV7-9 and TRBJ1-2; tentatively, D is TRBD1 (5 bases). The length of the CDR3 is 14 residues. The germline gives CDR1 SEHNR, CDR2 FQNEAQ (reference sequence). Deletions cut 1 base from V and 5 bases from J, with 11 bases between. CDR3 protein: CASSLGVGVYGYTF. The CDR3, as DNA: TGTGCCAGCAGCTTAGGGGTGGGGGTTTATGGCTACACCTTC.

The V and J genes are TRBV7-2 and TRBJ2-1; 9 bases line up with TRBD2. Unmatched junction bases numbered 4, after V lost 5 bases and J lost 5 bases. The CDR3 length is 14 residues. Per the germline V gene, CDR1 is SGHTA and CDR2 is FQGNSA. In DNA form, the CDR3 reads TGTGCCAGCAGCAATAGACTAGCGGACAATGAGCAGTTCTTC. It translates to CASSNRLADNEQFF.

The V call is TRBV11-3, the J call TRBJ2-1; the D gene could be TRBD1 or TRBD2 (5 bases each). Trimming cost V 5 bases and J 5 bases, with 25 bases left between them. The V gene's germline CDR1 is SGHNT and CDR2 YENEEA. This CDR3 has 18 residues. The CDR3 DNA sequence: TGTGCCAGCAGCGGAGCGAAACGACCCGGGACGGAGGACAATGAGCAGTTCTTC. Residues: CASSGAKRPGTEDNEQFF.

The chain carries TRBV27 and TRBJ2-7; 9 bases are a match to TRBD2. Losses at the gene ends were 6 bases for V and 6 bases for J; bases not matched to a gene: 9. Germline V CDR1 and CDR2: MNHEY, SMNVEV (reference sequence). This CDR3 has 14 amino acids. The CDR3 DNA reads as TGTGCCAGCAGCATAGCGGGGGATTCTAGCGAGCAGTACTTC. As protein: CASSIAGDSSEQYF.

The V call is TRBV11-1, the J call TRBJ1-1, with D possibly matching TRBD1 (5 bases). The CDR3 has 16 residues. Germline-derived CDR1 and CDR2 are SGHAT and FQDESV (reference sequence). Trimming stripped 5 bases from V and 1 base from J, with 17 bases between. The DNA of the CDR3 is TGTGCCAGCAGCCCGCTGGAGGGACCCCCGAACACTGAAGCTTTCTTT. This translates into CASSPLEGPPNTEAFF.

The chain joins TRBV6-5 to TRBJ2-5, with D possibly matching TRBD1 (6 bases). Germline V gene data show CDR1 as MNHEY and CDR2 as SVGAGI. Trimming removed 1 base from V and 2 bases from J, with 14 bases in between. This CDR3 is built from 16 residues. The chain's CDR3 is CASSYFRGGVQETQYF. CDR3 coding DNA: TGTGCCAGCAGTTACTTCAGGGGTGGGGTGCAAGAGACCCAGTACTTC.

This clone was detected only once. Here the CDR3 DNA reads TGCGCCAGCAGCCCCGAGGTGGACAGTGCAAAAAATCCCTATGGCTACACCTTC. It is translated as CASSPEVDSAKNPYGYTF. The rearrangement links TRBV4-1 to TRBJ1-2, with D possibly TRBD1 on 6 matching bases. Germline assignment: CDR1 MGHRA and CDR2 YSYEKL. Trimming stripped 4 bases from V and 4 bases from J, with 25 bases between. CDR3 size: 18 residues.

The CDR3 nucleotides are TGTGCCAGCAGTGCCCAGTACGAGCAGTACTTC. Protein sequence: CASSAQYEQYF. The chain carries TRBV28 and TRBJ2-7, with D unresolved. Germline V gene data show CDR1 as MDHEN and CDR2 as SYDVKM. The V end lost 5 bases, the J end lost 4 bases, and 6 bases lay between the germline ends. The CDR3 is 11 residues long.

The chain employs TRBV29-1 and TRBJ2-3, with 10 positions matching TRBD2. CDR3 length: 15 amino acids. Trimming removed 5 bases from V and 4 bases from J; junction bases left unmatched: 9. Germline CDR1 is SQVTM and CDR2 is ANQGSEA. In DNA, the CDR3 is TGCAGCGTTCCATGGACTAGCGGTGCTGCAGATACGCAGTATTTT. This translates into CSVPWTSGAADTQYF.

The genes are TRBV7-9 and TRBJ2-1; unclear D gene. V was shortened by 4 bases and J by 8 bases, with 9 bases between the two germline ends. This CDR3 is built from 12 residues. The V gene's germline CDR1 is SEHNR and CDR2 FQNEAQ (reference sequence). CDR3 amino acids: CASSSLAHEQFF. The CDR3, as DNA: TGTGCCAGCAGCTCCCTGGCCCATGAGCAGTTCTTC.

V and J are TRBV7-9 and TRBJ2-1; D is possibly TRBD2 (5 bases). The CDR3 is made up of 17 amino acids. V dropped 1 base and J dropped 0 bases, with 13 bases sitting between them. Per the germline V gene, CDR1 is SEHNR and CDR2 is FQNEAQ (reference sequence). This CDR3 is CASSLGRGSSSYNEQFF. CDR3 DNA sequence: TGTGCCAGCAGCTTAGGGCGAGGGTCGAGCTCCTACAATGAGCAGTTCTTC.